These 28 T cell receptor beta chains were all obtained from the same sample, sequenced in a study of monozygotic twins with inflammatory bowel disease. TCRdb reprocessed the 5' RACE reads and stores each CDR3 protein as one record, lacking DNA. The sample table includes approximately 400,000 distinct CDR3 sequences. The sequencing sample was made of blood. These receptor sequences come from a human donor with ulcerative colitis or Crohn's disease, or a healthy co-twin of an affected twin (not recorded which).

This chain links TRBV19 with TRBJ2-2. This CDR3 is built from 16 residues. Germline values: CDR1 LNHDA, CDR2 SQIVND (reference sequence). The CDR3 protein is CASSWRGDPNTGELFF.

The V and J genes are TRBV20-1 and TRBJ1-5; TCRdb designates TRBD1, a call that cannot be tested without DNA. The CDR3 totals 15 residues. Germline CDR1 is DFQATT and CDR2 is SNEGSKA (reference sequence). The CDR3 loop reads CSARSGSYSNQPQHF.

The chain joins TRBV7-2 to TRBJ2-7; the TCRdb call, TRBD1, lacks DNA for checking. The V gene's germline CDR1 is SGHTA and CDR2 FQGNSA. The CDR3 consists of 15 residues. The CDR3 sequence is CASSREGTGGAGQYF.

The chain uses TRBV12-3 or TRBV12-4 and TRBJ1-4. The CDR3 runs to 14 residues. The CDR3 reads CASAAGTANEKLFF.

The V and J genes are TRBV10-3 and TRBJ1-6. Germline assignment: CDR1 ENHRY and CDR2 SYGVKD. This CDR3 contains 12 residues. CDR3 sequence: CAISPDNSPLHF.

CDR3 loop: CATRTDSDNEQFF. This chain joins TRBV15 and TRBJ2-1; TCRdb lists TRBD1, though no DNA is available to test this call. The CDR3 covers 13 residues. Looked up from germline, CDR1 is LNHNV and CDR2 is YYDKDF (reference sequence).

The rearrangement uses TRBV6-5 and TRBJ2-1; TCRdb proposes TRBD2, but this gene call is untestable without DNA. The CDR3 is made up of 15 amino acids. Germline V gene lookup returns CDR1 MNHEY and CDR2 SVGAGI. The chain's CDR3 is CASSYSSGLANEQFF.

The chain carries TRBV5-1 and TRBJ2-5; the TRBD1 assignment by TCRdb is unverifiable without DNA. CDR3 length: 17 amino acids. CDR1 and CDR2 (germline): SGHRS, YFSETQ. The CDR3 sequence: CASSLDGQNSLAETQYF.

The gene calls are TRBV10-3 and TRBJ1-6. Germline assignment: CDR1 ENHRY and CDR2 SYGVKD. The CDR3 loop spans 15 amino acids. The CDR3 loop reads CAISESRLYNSPLHF.

The V gene is TRBV6-2 or TRBV6-3, the J gene TRBJ1-1; the TCRdb D gene call, TRBD1, has no DNA to confirm it. The CDR3 is 19 residues long. Germline assignment: CDR1 MNHEY and CDR2 SVGEGT. The CDR3: CASNRGGLWVSRGGTEAFF.

This chain links TRBV6-5 with TRBJ2-2; TCRdb's D call, TRBD1, is unchecked because there is no DNA. Germline V CDR1 and CDR2: MNHEY, SVGAGI. The CDR3 has 17 amino acids. The CDR3 protein is CASSYLVGQGNSGELFF.

V and J are TRBV7-2 and TRBJ2-1; with no DNA, the TCRdb D assignment of TRBD2 cannot be verified. CDR1 SGHTA and CDR2 FQGNSA come from the germline V gene. The CDR3 totals 17 residues. The CDR3 is CASSKSPIAGLYNEQFF. Together with reference TRBV7-2 and TRBJ2-1, the CDR3 gives the full variable domain: GAGVSQSPSNKVTEKGKDVELRCDPISGHTALYWYRQSLGQGLEFLIYFQGNSAPDKSGLPSDRFSAERTGGSVSTLTIQRTQQEDSAVYLCASSKSPIAGLYNEQFFGPGTRLTVL.

The gene calls are TRBV19 and TRBJ2-1; TCRdb gives TRBD2 as the D gene, but with no DNA this cannot be confirmed. The CDR3 sequence is 14 residues long. CDR1 LNHDA and CDR2 SQIVND come from the germline V gene (reference sequence). This chain's CDR3 is CASSPFLSGGSQFF.

The chain's CDR3 is CSAREGGGGTEAFF. The chain recombines TRBV20-1 with TRBJ1-1. The CDR3 is made up of 14 amino acids. CDR1 DFQATT and CDR2 SNEGSKA come from the germline V gene (reference sequence).

V and J are TRBV20-1 and TRBJ2-7; TCRdb lists TRBD1, though no DNA is available to test this call. CDR1 DFQATT and CDR2 SNEGSKA come from the germline V gene (reference sequence). The CDR3 loop spans 12 amino acids. The CDR3: CSARPPDRGMYF.

The rearrangement links TRBV2 to TRBJ2-6; the TCRdb call, TRBD1, lacks DNA for checking. Germline V gene data show CDR1 as SNHLY and CDR2 as FYNNEI. This CDR3 region has 15 residues. CDR3 in amino acids: CASGAGDSGANVLTF.

The CDR3 protein is CASSPLAFLKFF. V usage is TRBV6-2 or TRBV6-3 and J usage is TRBJ2-1; TCRdb picks TRBD2, but there is no DNA to check that call. The germline gives CDR1 MNHEY, CDR2 SVGEGT. The CDR3 extends over 12 amino acids.

This chain links TRBV20-1 with TRBJ2-7; TCRdb designates TRBD2, a call that cannot be tested without DNA. Germline V CDR1 and CDR2: DFQATT, SNEGSKA (reference sequence). CDR3 length: 13 amino acids. This chain's CDR3 is CSAHGGANYEQYF.

The chain joins TRBV9 to TRBJ2-3; with no DNA, the TCRdb D assignment of TRBD2 cannot be verified. The CDR3 covers 16 residues. CDR1 and CDR2 (germline): SGDLS, YYNGEE. CDR3 loop: CASSVALAGVEDTQYF.

V usage is TRBV5-8 and J usage is TRBJ1-2; there is no DNA to check the TCRdb D call of TRBD1. Per the germline V gene, CDR1 is SGHTS and CDR2 is YDEGEE. This CDR3 is built from 12 residues. The CDR3 loop reads CASSLMGRGYTF. The variable domain in full, with the rest retrieved from reference TRBV5-8 and TRBJ1-2, is EAGVTQSPTHLIKTRGQQATLRCSPISGHTSVYWYQQALGLGLQFLLWYDEGEERNRGNFPPRFSGRQFPNYSSELNVNALELEDSALYLCASSLMGRGYTFGSGTRLTVV.

The chain recombines TRBV7-3 with TRBJ2-3. Germline CDR1 and CDR2: SGHTA and FQGTGA. The CDR3 is 14 residues long. CDR3 in amino acids: CASSLAYPTDTQYF.

V is TRBV30 and J is TRBJ2-1; TCRdb proposes TRBD1, but this gene call is untestable without DNA. The CDR3 consists of 17 residues. The germline V gene has CDR1 GTSNPN and CDR2 SVGIG (reference sequence). This CDR3 is CAWSVRGGTGPWDEQFF.

The chain employs TRBV4-3 and TRBJ1-1; TCRdb picks TRBD1, but there is no DNA to check that call. Germline V CDR1 and CDR2: LGHNA, YSLEER. This CDR3 is 14 amino acids long. This CDR3 reads CASSRDRQGPEAFF.

The genes are TRBV11-2 and TRBJ1-1. The CDR3 has 14 residues. Per germline, CDR1 SGHAT and CDR2 FQNNGV. The CDR3 loop reads CASSLDPKGTEAFF.

The J gene is TRBJ1-5, the V gene TRBV5-6; TCRdb's D gene call, TRBD1, goes unchecked for lack of DNA. The CDR3 has 16 amino acids. Germline CDR1 reads SGHDT; CDR2 reads YYEEEE. The CDR3 protein is CASSLAGGGLDQPQHF.

V and J are TRBV7-9 and TRBJ1-2; the TCRdb call, TRBD1, lacks DNA for checking. CDR1 and CDR2 from the germline V gene are SEHNR and FQNEAQ (reference sequence). The CDR3 contains 14 residues. The CDR3 here is CASSPAWDHYGYTF.

The chain recombines TRBV5-1 with TRBJ1-1; checking the TCRdb D call of TRBD1 is not possible without DNA. Germline V gene sequence: CDR1 SGHRS, CDR2 YFSETQ. The CDR3 totals 16 residues. CDR3 amino acids: CASSLALGAIGSEAFF.

The J gene is TRBJ1-5, the V gene TRBV7-2; the D gene TCRdb calls, TRBD1, cannot be checked with no DNA. CDR3 length equals 16 residues. Germline V CDR1 and CDR2: SGHTA, FQGNSA. Here the CDR3 reads CASSLTGTGNNQPQHF.